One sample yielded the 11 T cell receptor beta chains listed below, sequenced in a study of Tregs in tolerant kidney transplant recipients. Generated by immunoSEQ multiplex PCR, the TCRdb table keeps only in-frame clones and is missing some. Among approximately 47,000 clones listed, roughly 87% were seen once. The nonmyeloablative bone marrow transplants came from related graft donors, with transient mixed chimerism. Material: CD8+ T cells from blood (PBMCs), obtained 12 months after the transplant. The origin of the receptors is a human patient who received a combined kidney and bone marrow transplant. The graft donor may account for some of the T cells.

The CDR3 is CASSVGAQGQTYEQYF. The CDR3 nucleotides read TGTGCCAGCAGCGTAGGAGCTCAGGGCCAAACCTACGAGCAGTACTTC. The chain combines TRBV9 with TRBJ2-7, with a possible D match to TRBD1 (5 bases). Germline V gene data show CDR1 as SGDLS and CDR2 as YYNGEE. Trimming shortened V by 0 bases and J by 2 bases, and 15 bases separated the two germline ends. The CDR3 length is 16 residues.

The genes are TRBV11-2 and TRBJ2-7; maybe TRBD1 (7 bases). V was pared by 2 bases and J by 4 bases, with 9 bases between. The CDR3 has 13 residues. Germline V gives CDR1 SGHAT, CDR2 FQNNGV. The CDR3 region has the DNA TGTGCCAGCAGCTTACAGGGGGGTTACGAGCAGTACTTC. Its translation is CASSLQGGYEQYF.

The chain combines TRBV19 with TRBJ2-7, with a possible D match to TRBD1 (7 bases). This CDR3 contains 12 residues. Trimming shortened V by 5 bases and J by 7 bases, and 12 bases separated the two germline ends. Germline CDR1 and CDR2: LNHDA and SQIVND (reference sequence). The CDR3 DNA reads TGTGCCAGTAGTCCGACAGGGACTGAGCAGTACTTC. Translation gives CASSPTGTEQYF.

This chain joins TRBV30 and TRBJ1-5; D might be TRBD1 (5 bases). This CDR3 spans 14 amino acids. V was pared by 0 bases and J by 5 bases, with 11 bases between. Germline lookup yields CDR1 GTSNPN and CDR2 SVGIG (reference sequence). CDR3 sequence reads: CAWSVGQGHQPQHF. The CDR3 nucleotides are TGTGCCTGGAGTGTGGGGCAGGGCCATCAGCCCCAGCATTTT.

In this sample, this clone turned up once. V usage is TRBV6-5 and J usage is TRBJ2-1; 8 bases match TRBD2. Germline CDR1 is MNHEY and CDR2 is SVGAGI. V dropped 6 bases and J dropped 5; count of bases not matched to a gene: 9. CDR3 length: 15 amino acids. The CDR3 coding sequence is TGTGCCAGCAGACCCCTAGCGGGTACTGACAATGAGCAGTTCTTC. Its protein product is CASRPLAGTDNEQFF.

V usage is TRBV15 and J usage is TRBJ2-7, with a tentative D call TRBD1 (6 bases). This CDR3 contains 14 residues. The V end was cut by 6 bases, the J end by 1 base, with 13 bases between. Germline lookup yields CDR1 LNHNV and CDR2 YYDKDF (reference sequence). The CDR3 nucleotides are TGTGCCACCAGTCCGAACAGGGTATCCTACGAGCAGTACTTC. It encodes CATSPNRVSYEQYF.

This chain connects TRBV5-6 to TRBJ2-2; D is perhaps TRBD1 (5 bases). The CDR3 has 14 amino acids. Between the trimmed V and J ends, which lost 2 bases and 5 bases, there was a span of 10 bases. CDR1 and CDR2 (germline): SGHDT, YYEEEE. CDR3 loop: CASSFVGDTGELFF. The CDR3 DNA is TGTGCCAGCAGCTTTGTAGGGGATACCGGGGAGCTGTTTTTT.

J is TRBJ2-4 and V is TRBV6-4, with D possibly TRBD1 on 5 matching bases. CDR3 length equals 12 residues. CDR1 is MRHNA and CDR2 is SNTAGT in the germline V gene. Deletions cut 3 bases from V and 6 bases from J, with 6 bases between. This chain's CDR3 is CASSDQGNIQYF. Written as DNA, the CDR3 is TGTGCCAGCAGTGATCAGGGAAACATTCAGTACTTC.

The CDR3 sequence is CASSMGQGAYEQYF. The CDR3 DNA sequence: TGTGCCAGCAGCATGGGACAGGGGGCCTACGAGCAGTACTTC. The V gene is TRBV9, the J gene TRBJ2-7; 11 bases agree with TRBD1. The V and J ends lost 4 bases and 2 bases, in that order; junction bases with no gene match: 2. The CDR3 extends over 14 amino acids. Germline V gives CDR1 SGDLS, CDR2 YYNGEE.

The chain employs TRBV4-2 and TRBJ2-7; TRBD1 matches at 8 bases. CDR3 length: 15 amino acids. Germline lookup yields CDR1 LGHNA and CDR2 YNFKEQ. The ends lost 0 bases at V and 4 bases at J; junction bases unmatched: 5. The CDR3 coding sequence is TGTGCCAGCAGCCAAGACGGACAGGGCTTGTACGAGCAGTACTTC. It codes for CASSQDGQGLYEQYF.

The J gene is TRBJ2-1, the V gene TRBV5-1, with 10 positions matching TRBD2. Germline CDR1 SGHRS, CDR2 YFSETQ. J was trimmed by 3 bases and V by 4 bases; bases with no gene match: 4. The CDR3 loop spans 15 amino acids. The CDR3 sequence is CASSEGTSDYNEQFF. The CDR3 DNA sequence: TGCGCCAGCAGCGAAGGGACTAGCGACTACAATGAGCAGTTCTTC.